The 7 T cell receptor beta chains in this list originate from one sample, sequenced in a study of tumor and adjacent non-tumor tissue in lung cancer listed by TCRdb under 2018. Library prep was done by multiplex PCR. The sequencing machine was an Illumina HiSeq 2500. Following protocols modified from ARM-PCR, the researchers constructed TCRbeta libraries through three rounds of nested PCR with primers (Table S4). TCRdb passed the public sequencing reads through fastp at Q25 and MiXCR, retaining productive beta sequences. Every CDR3 protein is listed once, alongside the most common genes and DNA of its rows. The sample includes fewer than 85,000 distinct CDR3 sequences, with around four fifths observed a single time. The ten largest clones take up over 9.5% of the sample. RNA was isolated from bulk, unsorted tissue, and RNA quality was assessed with a NanoDrop ND-1000 and an Agilent 2100. Material: lung tumor tissue. All receptors come from a woman aged 45 to 65 with non-small cell lung cancer.

Of note for this clonotype: Since no conserved phenylalanine or tryptophan closes the CDR3, a read error is the likely cause. The chain uses TRBV6-1 and TRBJ2-7; tentative D call: TRBD2 (5 bases). The CDR3 sequence is 15 residues long. V lost 8 bases and J 2 bases, leaving 19 bases between the germline ends. Germline CDR1 MNHNS, CDR2 SASEGT. The CDR3 here is CASGEDGGSAYEQYL. DNA of the CDR3: TGTGCCAGCGGCGAAGACGGCGGGTCGGCCTACGAGCAGTACCTC.

On this clonotype itself: The germline gene is not matched at one end of the junction; a read error may be the cause. The chain employs TRBV29-1 and TRBJ2-7, with 7 nucleotides matching TRBD1. CDR1 SQVTM and CDR2 ANQGSEA come from the germline V gene. The CDR3 is 13 amino acids. This CDR3 is CSVTGASPYKQYF. CDR3 nucleotide sequence: TGCAGCGTTACAGGGGCTAGCCCCTACAAGCAGTACTTC.

Notes on this clonotype: This likely comes from a read error, as the CDR3 has no conserved phenylalanine or tryptophan at its end. The limits of the CDR3 on the DNA are not certain, so only TCRdb's listed CDR3 is given. The V gene is TRBV11-2, the J gene TRBJ2-5. The CDR3 is 11 residues long, ends included. Germline CDR1 reads SGHAT; CDR2 reads FQNNGV. CDR3 in amino acids: CASSTQETEYY.

Comment on this clonotype: One end of the junction is discordant with germline, which a read error may explain. The rearrangement joins TRBV28 to TRBJ1-2, with D possibly matching TRBD1 (5 bases). Germline-derived CDR1 and CDR2 are MDHEN and SYDVKM. This CDR3 has 14 residues. CDR3 nucleotides: TGTGCCAGGACCCCCGGGGGGAGGTTTTATGTCTACACCTTC. Its translation: CARTPGGRFYVYTF.

About this clonotype: Sequence at one end of the junction differs from germline and may be a read error. The chain links TRBV5-4 to TRBJ1-2; D unresolved. Germline V gene sequence: CDR1 SGHNT, CDR2 YYREEE (reference sequence). The CDR3 has 13 residues. This chain's CDR3 is CASRPVTIYGYTF. CDR3 nucleotides: TGTGCTAGCAGGCCTGTTACAATCTATGGCTACACCTTC.

This CDR3 is CASSQVASGVATDTQYF. Written as DNA, the CDR3 is TGTGCCAGCAGCCAAGTGGCCAGCGGGGTCGCCACAGATACGCAGTATTTT. The chain carries TRBV3-1 and TRBJ2-3; 7 bases line up with TRBD2. Germline trimming cut 1 base from V and 2 bases from J; bases unmatched to any gene: 9. Germline loops: CDR1 LGHDT, CDR2 YNNKEL (reference sequence). The CDR3 covers 17 residues.

Note on this clonotype: Germline and junction disagree at one end, which may indicate a read error. The chain recombines TRBV29-1 with TRBJ1-1; no clear D. The V gene's germline CDR1 is SQVTM and CDR2 ANQGSEA. CDR3 length: 13 residues. This chain's CDR3 is CSVGRPVNIEAFF. In nucleotides, the CDR3 is TGCAGCGTTGGACGGCCTGTGAACATTGAAGCTTTCTTT.